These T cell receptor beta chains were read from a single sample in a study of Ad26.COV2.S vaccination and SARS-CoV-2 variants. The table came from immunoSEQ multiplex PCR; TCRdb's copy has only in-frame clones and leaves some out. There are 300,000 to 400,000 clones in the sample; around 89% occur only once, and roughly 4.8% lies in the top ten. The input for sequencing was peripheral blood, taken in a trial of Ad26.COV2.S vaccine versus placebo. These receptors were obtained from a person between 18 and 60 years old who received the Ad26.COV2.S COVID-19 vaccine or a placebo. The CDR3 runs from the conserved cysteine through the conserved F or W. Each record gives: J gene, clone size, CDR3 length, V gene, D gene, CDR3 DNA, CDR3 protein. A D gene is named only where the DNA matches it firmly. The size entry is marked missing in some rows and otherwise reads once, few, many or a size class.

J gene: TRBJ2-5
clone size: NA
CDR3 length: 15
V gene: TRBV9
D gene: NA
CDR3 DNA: TGTGCCAGCAGCGTAGGGGGCGGGGTCCAAGAGACCCAGTACTTC
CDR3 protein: CASSVGGGVQETQYF

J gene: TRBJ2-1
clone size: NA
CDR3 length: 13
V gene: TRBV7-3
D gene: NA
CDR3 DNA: TGTGCCAGCAGCTTGATATTAATGGGTGAGCAGTTCTTC
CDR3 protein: CASSLILMGEQFF

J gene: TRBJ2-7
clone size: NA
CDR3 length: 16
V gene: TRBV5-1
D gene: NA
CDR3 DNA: TGCGCCAGCAGCTTGAATTTGGGAACTGCCGGCAGCGAGCAGTACTTC
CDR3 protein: CASSLNLGTAGSEQYF

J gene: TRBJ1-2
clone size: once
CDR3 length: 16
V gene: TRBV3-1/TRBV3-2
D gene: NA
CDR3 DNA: TGTGCCAGCAGCCAAGATTCCGGGGCACGGGACTATGGCTACACCTTC
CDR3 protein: CASSQDSGARDYGYTF

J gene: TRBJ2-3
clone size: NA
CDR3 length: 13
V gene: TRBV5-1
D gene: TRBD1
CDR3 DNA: TGCGCCAGCAGCTTGGGTACCGGGACAGAGCAGTATTTT
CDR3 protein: CASSLGTGTEQYF

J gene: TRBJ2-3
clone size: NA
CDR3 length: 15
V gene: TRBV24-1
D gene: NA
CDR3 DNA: TGTGCCACCAGTGATCCCTCAGGGAGGCGGGATACGCAGTATTTT
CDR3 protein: CATSDPSGRRDTQYF

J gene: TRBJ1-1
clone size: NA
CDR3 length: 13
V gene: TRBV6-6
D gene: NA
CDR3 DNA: TGTGCCAGCAGTTCGGGACGGAACACTGAAGCTTTCTTT
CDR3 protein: CASSSGRNTEAFF

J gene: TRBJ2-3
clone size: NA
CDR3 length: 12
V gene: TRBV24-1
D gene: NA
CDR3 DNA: TGTGCCACGCAGGCTCCTTCTTCCACGCAGTATTTT
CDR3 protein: CATQAPSSTQYF

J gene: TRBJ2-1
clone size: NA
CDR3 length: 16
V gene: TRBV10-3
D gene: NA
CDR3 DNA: TGTGCCATCAGTGAGTCGGCGGTCTTAGGGACGGGTGAGCAGTTCTTC
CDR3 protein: CAISESAVLGTGEQFF

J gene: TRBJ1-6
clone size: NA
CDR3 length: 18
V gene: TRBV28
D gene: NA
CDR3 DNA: TGTGCCAGCAGTTTATGGGGGACAATGAGCTCCTATAATTCACCCCTCCACTTT
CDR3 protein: CASSLWGTMSSYNSPLHF

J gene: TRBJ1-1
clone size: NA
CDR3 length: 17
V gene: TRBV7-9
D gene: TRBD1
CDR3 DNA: TGTGCCAGCAGCCCTAGGACATCGACAGGGATGAACACTGAAGCTTTCTTT
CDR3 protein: CASSPRTSTGMNTEAFF

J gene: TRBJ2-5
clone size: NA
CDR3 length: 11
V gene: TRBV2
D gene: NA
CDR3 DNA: TGTGCCAGCCGGCACGAAGAGACCCAGTACTTC
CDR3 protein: CASRHEETQYF

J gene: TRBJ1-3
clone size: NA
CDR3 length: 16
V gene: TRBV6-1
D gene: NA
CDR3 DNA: TGTGCCAGCAGTGATCCAGGTCGACCATCTGGAAACACCATATATTTT
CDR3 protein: CASSDPGRPSGNTIYF

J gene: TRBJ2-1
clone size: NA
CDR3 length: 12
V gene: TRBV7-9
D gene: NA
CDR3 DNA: TGTGCCAGCAGCCCCAATCCGGTTGAGCAGTTCTTC
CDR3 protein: CASSPNPVEQFF

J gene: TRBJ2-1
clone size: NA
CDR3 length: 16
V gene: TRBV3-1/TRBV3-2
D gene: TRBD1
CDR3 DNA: TGTGCCAGCAGCCAAGAAAGCCAGGGGGCGCGTCATGAGCAGTTCTTC
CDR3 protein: CASSQESQGARHEQFF

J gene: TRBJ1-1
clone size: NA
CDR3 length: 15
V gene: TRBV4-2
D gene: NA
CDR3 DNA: TGTGCCAGCAGCCCACGGTCCAGGGTGAACACTGAAGCTTTCTTT
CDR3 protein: CASSPRSRVNTEAFF

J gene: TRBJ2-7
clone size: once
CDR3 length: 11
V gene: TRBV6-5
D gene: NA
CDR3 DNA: TGTGCCAGCAGCGGGGGCTACGAGCAGTACTTC
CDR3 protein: CASSGGYEQYF

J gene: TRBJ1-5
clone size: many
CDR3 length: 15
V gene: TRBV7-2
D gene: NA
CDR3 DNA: TGTGCCAGCAGCTCTAGCGGGTCGCTGAATCAGCCCCAGCATTTT
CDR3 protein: CASSSSGSLNQPQHF

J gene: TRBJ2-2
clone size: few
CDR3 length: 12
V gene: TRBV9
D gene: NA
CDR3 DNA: TGTGCCAGCAGCGAACTAACCGGGGAGCTGTTTTTT
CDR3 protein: CASSELTGELFF

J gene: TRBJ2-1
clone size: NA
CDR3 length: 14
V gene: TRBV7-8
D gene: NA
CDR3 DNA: TGTGCCAGCAGCTCCTACAGACAGAACAATGAGCAGTTCTTC
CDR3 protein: CASSSYRQNNEQFF

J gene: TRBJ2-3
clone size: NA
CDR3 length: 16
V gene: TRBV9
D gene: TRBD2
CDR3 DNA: TGTGCCAGCAGCGTAGCGGGAGGCCCTAGCACAGATACGCAGTATTTT
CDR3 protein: CASSVAGGPSTDTQYF

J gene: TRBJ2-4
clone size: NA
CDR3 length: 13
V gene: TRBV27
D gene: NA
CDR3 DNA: TGTGCCAGCAGTTTTGCAGGAGGAAACATTCAGTACTTC
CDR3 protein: CASSFAGGNIQYF

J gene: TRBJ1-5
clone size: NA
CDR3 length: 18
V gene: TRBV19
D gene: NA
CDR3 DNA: TGTGCCAGTAGTCCATCGAGGCCTGGGGCAGTAGGGAATCAGCCCCAGCATTTT
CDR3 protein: CASSPSRPGAVGNQPQHF